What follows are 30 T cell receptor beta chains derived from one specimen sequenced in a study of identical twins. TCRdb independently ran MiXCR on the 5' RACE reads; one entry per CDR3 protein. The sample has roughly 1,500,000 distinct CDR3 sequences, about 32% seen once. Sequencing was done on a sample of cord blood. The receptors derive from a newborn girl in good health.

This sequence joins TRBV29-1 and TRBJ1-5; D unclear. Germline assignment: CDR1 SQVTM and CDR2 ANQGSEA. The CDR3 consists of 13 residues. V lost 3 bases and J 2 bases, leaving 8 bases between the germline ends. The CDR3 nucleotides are TGCAGCGTTGAGGGGTGTCGCAATCAGCCCCAGCATTTT. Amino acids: CSVEGCRNQPQHF.

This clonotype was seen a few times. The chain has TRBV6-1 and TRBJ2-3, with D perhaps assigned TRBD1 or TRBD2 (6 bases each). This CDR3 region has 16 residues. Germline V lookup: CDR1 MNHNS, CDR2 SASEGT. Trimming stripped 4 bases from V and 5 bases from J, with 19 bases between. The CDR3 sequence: CASSGSVPGAGDTQYF. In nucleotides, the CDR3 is TGTGCCAGCAGTGGTAGTGTCCCGGGGGCAGGAGATACGCAGTATTTT.

Here the CDR3 DNA reads TGTGCCAGCAGCCACATTAGAGGGACTGAAATAGAGACCCAGTACTTC. As protein: CASSHIRGTEIETQYF. The chain combines TRBV7-9 with TRBJ2-5; TRBD2 is a possible D gene (6 bases). This CDR3 comprises 16 residues. Trimming stripped 5 bases from V and 4 bases from J, with 20 bases between. Germline CDR1 reads SEHNR; CDR2 reads FQNEAQ (reference sequence).

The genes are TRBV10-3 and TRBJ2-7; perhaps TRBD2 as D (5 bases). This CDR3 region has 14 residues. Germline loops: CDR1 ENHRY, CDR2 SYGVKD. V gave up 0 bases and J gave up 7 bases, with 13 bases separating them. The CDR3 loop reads CAISESKRINEQYF. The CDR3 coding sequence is TGTGCCATCAGTGAGTCAAAGCGGATCAATGAGCAGTACTTC.

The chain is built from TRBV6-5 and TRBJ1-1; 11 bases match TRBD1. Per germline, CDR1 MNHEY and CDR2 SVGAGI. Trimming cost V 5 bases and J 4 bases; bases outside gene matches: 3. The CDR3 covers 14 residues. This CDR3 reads CASSPDRGPTEAFF. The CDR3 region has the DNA TGTGCCAGCAGTCCGGACAGGGGGCCCACTGAAGCTTTCTTT.

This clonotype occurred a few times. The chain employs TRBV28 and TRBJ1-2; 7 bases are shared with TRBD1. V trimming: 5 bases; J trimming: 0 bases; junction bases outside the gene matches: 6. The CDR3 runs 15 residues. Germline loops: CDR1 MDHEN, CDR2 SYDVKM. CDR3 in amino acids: CASSPQGVPNYGYTF. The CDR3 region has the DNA TGTGCCAGCAGTCCTCAGGGGGTGCCTAACTATGGCTACACCTTC.

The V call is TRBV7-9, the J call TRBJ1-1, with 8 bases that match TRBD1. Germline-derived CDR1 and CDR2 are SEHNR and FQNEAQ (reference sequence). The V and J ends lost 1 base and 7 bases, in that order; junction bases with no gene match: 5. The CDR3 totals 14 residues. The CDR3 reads CASSLGRGPSEAFF. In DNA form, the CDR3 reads TGTGCCAGCAGCTTAGGCAGGGGGCCTAGTGAAGCTTTCTTT.

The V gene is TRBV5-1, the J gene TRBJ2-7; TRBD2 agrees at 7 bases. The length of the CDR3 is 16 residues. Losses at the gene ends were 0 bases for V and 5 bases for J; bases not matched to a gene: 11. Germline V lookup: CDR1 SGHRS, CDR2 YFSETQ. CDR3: CASSLGPPGGGHEQYF. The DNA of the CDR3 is TGCGCCAGCAGCTTGGGTCCCCCGGGAGGCGGGCACGAGCAGTACTTC.

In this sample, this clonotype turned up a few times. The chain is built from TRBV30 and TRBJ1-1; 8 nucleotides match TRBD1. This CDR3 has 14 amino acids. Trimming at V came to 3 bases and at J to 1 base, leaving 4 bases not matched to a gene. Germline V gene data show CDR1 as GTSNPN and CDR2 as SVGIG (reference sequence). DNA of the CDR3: TGTGCCTGGAGGGGGACAGGACAGAACACTGAAGCTTTCTTT. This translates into CAWRGTGQNTEAFF.

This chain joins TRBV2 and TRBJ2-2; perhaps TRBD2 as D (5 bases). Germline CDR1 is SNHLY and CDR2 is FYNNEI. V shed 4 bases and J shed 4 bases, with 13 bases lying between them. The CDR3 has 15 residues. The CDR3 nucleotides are TGTGCCAGCAGTGCGCCGGGGTGGGTCACCGGGGAGCTGTTTTTT. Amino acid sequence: CASSAPGWVTGELFF.

The CDR3 DNA follows: TGTGCCAGCTCACCCCTCGTGGGGAAGCCTTTGGGCGCACCCCTCCACTTT. Translation gives CASSPLVGKPLGAPLHF. The V call is TRBV18, the J call TRBJ1-6, with unresolved D. V lost 3 bases, J lost 11 bases, and 23 bases lay in between. Germline CDR1 reads KGHSH; CDR2 reads LQKENI. This CDR3 spans 17 amino acids.

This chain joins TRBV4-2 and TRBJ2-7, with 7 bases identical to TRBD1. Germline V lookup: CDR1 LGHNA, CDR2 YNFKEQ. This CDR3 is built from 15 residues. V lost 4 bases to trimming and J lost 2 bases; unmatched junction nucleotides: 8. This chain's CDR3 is CASSLRDSFTYEQYF. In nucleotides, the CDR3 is TGTGCCAGCAGCCTAAGGGACAGTTTTACCTACGAGCAGTACTTC.

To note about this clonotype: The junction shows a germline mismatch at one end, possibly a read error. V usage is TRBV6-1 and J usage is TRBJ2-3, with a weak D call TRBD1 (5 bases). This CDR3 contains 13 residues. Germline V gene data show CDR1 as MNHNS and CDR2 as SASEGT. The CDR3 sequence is CASSEAGWDTQYF. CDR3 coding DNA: TGTGCTAGCAGTGAGGCAGGGTGGGATACGCAGTATTTT.

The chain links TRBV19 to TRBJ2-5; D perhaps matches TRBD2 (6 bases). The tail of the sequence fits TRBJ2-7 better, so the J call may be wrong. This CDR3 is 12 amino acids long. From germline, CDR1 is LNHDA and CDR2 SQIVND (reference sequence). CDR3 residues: CATSGLGYEQYF. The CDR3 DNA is TGTGCCACCTCGGGACTCGGGTACGAGCAGTACTTC.

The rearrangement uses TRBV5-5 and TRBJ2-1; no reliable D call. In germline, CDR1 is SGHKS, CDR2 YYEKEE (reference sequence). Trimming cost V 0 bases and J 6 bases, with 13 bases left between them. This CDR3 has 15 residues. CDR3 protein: CASSLGRQGINEQFF. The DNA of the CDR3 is TGTGCCAGCAGCTTGGGGCGGCAAGGGATCAATGAGCAGTTCTTC. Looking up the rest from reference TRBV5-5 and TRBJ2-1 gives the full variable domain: DAGVTQSPTHLIKTRGQQVTLRCSPISGHKSVSWYQQVLGQGPQFIFQYYEKEERGRGNFPDRFSARQFPNYSSELNVNALLLGDSALYLCASSLGRQGINEQFFGPGTRLTVL.

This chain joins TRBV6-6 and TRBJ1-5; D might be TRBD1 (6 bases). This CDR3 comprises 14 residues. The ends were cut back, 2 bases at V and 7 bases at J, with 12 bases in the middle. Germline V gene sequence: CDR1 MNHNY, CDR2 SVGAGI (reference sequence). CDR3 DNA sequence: TGTGCCAGCAGTTACCTGGCAGGGGTACAGCCCCAGCATTTT. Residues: CASSYLAGVQPQHF.

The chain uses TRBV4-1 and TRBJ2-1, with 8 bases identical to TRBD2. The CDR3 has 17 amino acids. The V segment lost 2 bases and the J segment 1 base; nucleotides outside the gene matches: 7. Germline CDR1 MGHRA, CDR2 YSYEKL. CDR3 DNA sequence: TGCGCCAGCAGCCAATTATTCGGCGGGGGGTCCTACAATGAGCAGTTCTTC. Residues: CASSQLFGGGSYNEQFF.

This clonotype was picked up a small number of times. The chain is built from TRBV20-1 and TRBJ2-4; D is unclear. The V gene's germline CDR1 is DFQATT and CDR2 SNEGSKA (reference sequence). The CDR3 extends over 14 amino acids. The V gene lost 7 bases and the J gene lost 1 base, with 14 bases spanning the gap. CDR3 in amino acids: CSVRWARAKNIQYF. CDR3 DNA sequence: TGCAGTGTACGTTGGGCGCGGGCCAAAAACATTCAGTACTTC.

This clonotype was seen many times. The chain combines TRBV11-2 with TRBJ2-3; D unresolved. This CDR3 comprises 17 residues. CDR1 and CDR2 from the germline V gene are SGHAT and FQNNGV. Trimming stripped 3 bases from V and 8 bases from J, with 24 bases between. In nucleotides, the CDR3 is TGTGCCAGCAGCTTCATTAAACCAGGACGGCCGAGTAGTACGCAGTATTTT. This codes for CASSFIKPGRPSSTQYF.

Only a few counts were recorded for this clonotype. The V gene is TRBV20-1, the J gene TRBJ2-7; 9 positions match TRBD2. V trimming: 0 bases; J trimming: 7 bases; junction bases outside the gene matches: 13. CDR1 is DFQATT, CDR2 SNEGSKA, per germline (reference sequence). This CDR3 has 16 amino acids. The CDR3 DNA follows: TGCAGTGCTAGAGACCCTAAGCGGGGGGATGGAAATGAGCAGTACTTC. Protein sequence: CSARDPKRGDGNEQYF.

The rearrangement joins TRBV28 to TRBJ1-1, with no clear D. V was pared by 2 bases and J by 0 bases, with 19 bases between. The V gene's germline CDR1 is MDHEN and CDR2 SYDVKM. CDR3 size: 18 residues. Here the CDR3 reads CASSLLRAGDYVNTEAFF. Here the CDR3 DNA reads TGTGCCAGCAGTTTACTCCGGGCAGGCGACTATGTGAACACTGAAGCTTTCTTT.

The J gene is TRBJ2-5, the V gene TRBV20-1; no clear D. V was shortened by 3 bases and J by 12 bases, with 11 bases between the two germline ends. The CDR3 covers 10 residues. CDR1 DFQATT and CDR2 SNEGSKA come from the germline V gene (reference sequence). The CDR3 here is CSASWLLEYF. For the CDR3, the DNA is TGCAGTGCTAGTTGGCTATTGGAGTACTTC.

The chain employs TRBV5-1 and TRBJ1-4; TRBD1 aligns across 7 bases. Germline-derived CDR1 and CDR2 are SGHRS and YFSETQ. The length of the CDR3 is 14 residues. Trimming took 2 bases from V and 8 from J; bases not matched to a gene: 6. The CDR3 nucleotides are TGCGCCAGCAGCTTCTCGACAGGGAGGGAAAAACTGTTTTTT. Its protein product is CASSFSTGREKLFF. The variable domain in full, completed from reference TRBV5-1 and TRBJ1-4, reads KAGVTQTPRYLIKTRGQQVTLSCSPISGHRSVSWYQQTPGQGLQFLFEYFSETQRNKGNFPGRFSGRQFSNSRSEMNVSTLELGDSALYLCASSFSTGREKLFFGSGTQLSVL.

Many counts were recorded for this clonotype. The CDR3 loop is CASSFVNYGYTF. CDR3 nucleotide sequence: TGTGCCAGCAGTTTCGTTAACTATGGCTACACCTTC. The chain combines TRBV28 with TRBJ1-2; no definite D call. With 3 bases removed from V and 1 base from J, the gap between germline ends came to 3 bases. The CDR3 extends over 12 amino acids. Germline-derived CDR1 and CDR2 are MDHEN and SYDVKM.

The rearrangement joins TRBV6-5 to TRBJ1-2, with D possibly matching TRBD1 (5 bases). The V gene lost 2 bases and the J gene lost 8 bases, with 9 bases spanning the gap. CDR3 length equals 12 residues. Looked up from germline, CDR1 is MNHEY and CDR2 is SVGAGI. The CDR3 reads CASSYAGGGYTF. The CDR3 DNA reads TGTGCCAGCAGTTACGCGGGGGGAGGCTACACCTTC.

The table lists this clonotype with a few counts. The CDR3 loop is CSARNGLAGPLRGTDTQYF. Written as DNA, the CDR3 is TGCAGTGCTAGAAACGGACTAGCGGGACCTCTTCGGGGCACAGATACGCAGTATTTT. V is TRBV20-1 and J is TRBJ2-3; TRBD2 matches 12 bases. The V segment lost 2 bases and the J segment 1 base; nucleotides outside the gene matches: 13. The CDR3 extends over 19 amino acids. Germline CDR1 and CDR2: DFQATT and SNEGSKA (reference sequence).

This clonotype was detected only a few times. The CDR3 DNA reads as TGTGCCAGCAGCAATCGGGGGGGCGAGCAGTACTTC. It yields the protein CASSNRGGEQYF. The rearrangement joins TRBV6-6 to TRBJ2-7; 8 bases line up with TRBD2. Germline values: CDR1 MNHNY, CDR2 SVGAGI (reference sequence). V was clipped by 6 bases and J by 6 bases; unmatched bases: 4. The CDR3 covers 12 residues.

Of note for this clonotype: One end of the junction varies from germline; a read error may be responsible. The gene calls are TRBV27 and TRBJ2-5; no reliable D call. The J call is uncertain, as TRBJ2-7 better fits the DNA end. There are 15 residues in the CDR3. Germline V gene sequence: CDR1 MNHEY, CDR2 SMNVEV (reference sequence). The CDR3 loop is CAGSLGSLSSYEQYF. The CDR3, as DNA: TGTGCCGGCAGTTTGGGCAGCCTCAGCTCCTACGAGCAGTACTTC.

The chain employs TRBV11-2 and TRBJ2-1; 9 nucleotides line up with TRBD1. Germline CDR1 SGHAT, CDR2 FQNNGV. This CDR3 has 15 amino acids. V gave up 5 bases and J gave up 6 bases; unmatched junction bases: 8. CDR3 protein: CASSRPGQGRNEQFF. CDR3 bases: TGTGCCAGCAGCAGACCTGGACAGGGGCGCAATGAGCAGTTCTTC.

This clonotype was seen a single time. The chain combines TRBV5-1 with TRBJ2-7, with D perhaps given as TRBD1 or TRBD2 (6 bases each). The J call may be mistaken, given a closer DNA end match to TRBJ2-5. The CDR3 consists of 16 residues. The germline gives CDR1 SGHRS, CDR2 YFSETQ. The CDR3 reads CASSLVGGESLETQYF. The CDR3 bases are TGCGCCAGCAGCTTGGTGGGGGGCGAATCGTTAGAGACCCAGTACTTC.